The 29 T cell receptor beta chains below all came from one sample that was sequenced in a study of blood T cell repertoires in COVID-19. Assay used: immunoSEQ multiplex PCR; TCRdb lists only in-frame clones, some missing. The table includes approximately 250,000 clones, around 85% detected once. The sequenced sample was PBMCs or T cells enriched from blood (not recorded which). These receptors all come from a woman between 50 and 59 years old with acute COVID-19.

This clone was observed a single time. A junction boundary mismatches the germline segment, possibly from a read error. The chain links TRBV30 to TRBJ2-5; a weak D match, TRBD2 (6 bases). The CDR3 sequence is 11 residues long. Per germline, CDR1 GTSNPN and CDR2 SVGIG (reference sequence). CDR3 sequence reads: CAWSLGTDYNF. The CDR3, as DNA: TGTGCCTGGAGTCTCGGGACGGACTATAACTTC. Full variable domain (missing parts from reference TRBV30 and TRBJ2-5): SQTIHQWPATLVQPVGSPLSLECTVEGTSNPNLYWYRQAAGRGLQLLFYSVGIGQISSEVPQNLSASRPQDRQFILSSKKLLLSDSGFYLCAWSLGTDYNFGPGTRLLVL.

The rearrangement joins TRBV29-1 to TRBJ1-1, with 9 bases that match TRBD1. V trimming: 5 bases; J trimming: 2 bases; junction bases outside the gene matches: 3. Germline V CDR1 and CDR2: SQVTM, ANQGSEA. The CDR3 consists of 13 residues. Here the CDR3 reads CSVTGGGNTEAFF. The CDR3 nucleotides read TGCAGCGTTACAGGGGGCGGAAACACTGAAGCTTTCTTT.

The chain employs TRBV19 and TRBJ1-1, with TRBD1 matching over 11 bases. The ends lost 5 bases at V and 3 bases at J; junction bases unmatched: 5. Germline V gene sequence: CDR1 LNHDA, CDR2 SQIVND (reference sequence). The length of the CDR3 is 15 residues. Here the CDR3 reads CASSRPGQGDTEAFF. The CDR3 DNA sequence: TGTGCCAGTAGTCGTCCGGGACAGGGGGACACTGAAGCTTTCTTT.

The gene calls are TRBV9 and TRBJ2-5, with 7 nucleotides matching TRBD1. This CDR3 is built from 16 residues. V shed 2 bases, J shed 5 bases, and the junction held 12 bases outside the gene matches. Germline lookup yields CDR1 SGDLS and CDR2 YYNGEE. The CDR3 sequence: CASSVYGQAVQETQYF. The CDR3 coding sequence is TGTGCCAGCAGCGTTTATGGACAGGCTGTTCAGGAGACCCAGTACTTC.

J is TRBJ2-7 and V is TRBV11-1; the match to TRBD1 covers 8 bases. The V gene's germline CDR1 is SGHAT and CDR2 FQDESV (reference sequence). V shed 2 bases and J 4 bases; nucleotides not matched to a gene: 4. The CDR3 loop spans 14 amino acids. CDR3 nucleotide sequence: TGTGCCAGCAGCTTACGGACAGGGCCATACGAGCAGTACTTC. Translated, it gives CASSLRTGPYEQYF.

The DNA for the CDR3 is TGCGCCAGCAGCTTGGTGGGACAGGCCTACGAGCAGTACTTC. Protein: CASSLVGQAYEQYF. V gene TRBV5-1 combines with J gene TRBJ2-7; 8 positions match TRBD1. CDR3 length: 14 amino acids. The junction had 1 base not matched to a gene; V was cut back by 0 bases and J by 2 bases. The germline gives CDR1 SGHRS, CDR2 YFSETQ.

The chain is built from TRBV30 and TRBJ1-2; D perhaps matches TRBD1 (5 bases). V was trimmed by 0 bases and J by 5 bases, leaving 13 bases between them. Looked up from germline, CDR1 is GTSNPN and CDR2 is SVGIG (reference sequence). The CDR3 loop spans 14 amino acids. CDR3 in DNA: TGTGCCTGGAGTGTACGCCAGGGAGGATATGGCTACACCTTC. It is translated as CAWSVRQGGYGYTF.

CDR3 nucleotides: TGTGCCAGCTCACCGACAGGGATTAGCAATCAGCCCCAGCATTTT. This sequence encodes CASSPTGISNQPQHF. The genes are TRBV18 and TRBJ1-5; 7 bases align to TRBD1. Germline lookup yields CDR1 KGHSH and CDR2 LQKENI. Trimming took 3 bases from V and 0 from J; bases not matched to a gene: 2. This CDR3 has 15 amino acids.

This clone has only a few counts. The chain links TRBV6-5 to TRBJ2-2; 7 nucleotides align to TRBD1. The germline gives CDR1 MNHEY, CDR2 SVGAGI. CDR3 size: 13 residues. V lost 11 bases to trimming and J lost 0 bases; unmatched junction nucleotides: 3. DNA of the CDR3: TGTGCCGTACAGGGGACGAACACCGGGGAGCTGTTTTTT. This sequence encodes CAVQGTNTGELFF.

The chain links TRBV11-1 to TRBJ2-6; no firm D call. The CDR3 runs to 16 residues. CDR1 SGHAT and CDR2 FQDESV come from the germline V gene (reference sequence). V gave up 0 bases and J gave up 1 base, with 7 bases separating them. The CDR3 reads CASSLARGSGANVLTF. CDR3 nucleotides: TGTGCCAGCAGCTTAGCAAGAGGTTCTGGGGCCAACGTCCTGACTTTC.

In regard to this clone: One end of the junction fails to match germline, which may point to a read error. The chain is built from TRBV27 and TRBJ1-2, with TRBD1 identical over 7 bases. CDR1 MNHEY and CDR2 SMNVEV come from the germline V gene (reference sequence). The length of the CDR3 is 14 residues. The CDR3 region is CVKLSRQGRDGRIF. The DNA of the CDR3 is TGTGTTAAACTATCTAGACAGGGTCGAGACGGGCGGATTTTC.

This clone has only one observation. CDR3 amino acids: CSVVGVEKAFF. In DNA form, the CDR3 reads TGCAGCGTTGTTGGTGTGGAGAAAGCTTTCTTT. V is TRBV29-1 and J is TRBJ1-1; D unresolved. Looked up from germline, CDR1 is SQVTM and CDR2 is ANQGSEA. The CDR3 length is 11 residues. The V end lost 4 bases, the J end lost 9 bases, and 12 bases lay between the germline ends.

V is TRBV10-2 and J is TRBJ2-7; 7 bases map to TRBD1. After removal of 8 bases from V and 0 bases from J, the junction contained 10 bases not matched to a gene. The CDR3 spans 15 residues. The germline V gene has CDR1 WSHSY and CDR2 SAAADI. The CDR3 nucleotides are TGCGCCAGCGGTCTCGGGGACAGCTTCTCCTACGAGCAGTACTTC. The encoded protein is CASGLGDSFSYEQYF.

The chain couples TRBV19 to TRBJ2-7; D possibly corresponds to TRBD2 (5 bases). This CDR3 contains 14 residues. Germline V gives CDR1 LNHDA, CDR2 SQIVND (reference sequence). Between the trimmed V and J ends, which lost 2 bases and 1 base, there was a span of 9 bases. The CDR3 region is CASSISGNSYEQYF. CDR3 DNA sequence: TGTGCCAGTAGTATATCGGGGAATTCCTACGAGCAGTACTTC.

This clone has only one observation. The chain joins TRBV19 to TRBJ1-2; 9 bases line up with TRBD1. This CDR3 has 16 amino acids. Germline V CDR1 and CDR2: LNHDA, SQIVND (reference sequence). V dropped 4 bases and J dropped 1; count of bases not matched to a gene: 7. This CDR3 reads CASSTTGTGRNYGYTF. DNA of the CDR3: TGTGCCAGTAGTACTACCGGGACAGGGCGTAACTATGGCTACACCTTC.

The chain has TRBV4-2 and TRBJ2-2; 7 bases agree with TRBD2. Germline CDR1 LGHNA, CDR2 YNFKEQ. The V segment lost 1 base and the J segment 0 bases; nucleotides outside the gene matches: 5. The CDR3 consists of 17 residues. In nucleotides, the CDR3 is TGTGCCAGCAGCCAAGGCCCTAGCGGAGCGAACACCGGGGAGCTGTTTTTT. Its translation is CASSQGPSGANTGELFF.

V and J are TRBV19 and TRBJ1-5; D not resolved. Germline CDR1 is LNHDA and CDR2 is SQIVND (reference sequence). CDR3 length: 16 amino acids. V was pared by 3 bases and J by 0 bases, with 12 bases between. This chain's CDR3 is CASSILGGSSNQPQHF. The CDR3 region has the DNA TGTGCCAGTAGTATCTTAGGCGGTAGTAGCAATCAGCCCCAGCATTTT. Full variable domain (outside the CDR3, taken from reference TRBV19 and TRBJ1-5): DGGITQSPKYLFRKEGQNVTLSCEQNLNHDAMYWYRQDPGQGLRLIYYSQIVNDFQKGDIAEGYSVSREKKESFPLTVTSAQKNPTAFYLCASSILGGSSNQPQHFGDGTRLSIL.

The V gene is TRBV30, the J gene TRBJ1-2; 9 bases are shared with TRBD1. The CDR3 runs to 12 residues. Germline V CDR1 and CDR2: GTSNPN, SVGIG (reference sequence). V was clipped by 6 bases and J by 4 bases; unmatched bases: 3. The CDR3 loop reads CACRDRAYGYTF. DNA of the CDR3: TGTGCCTGCCGGGACAGGGCCTATGGCTACACCTTC.

J is TRBJ2-7 and V is TRBV9; possibly TRBD2 for D (6 bases). V gave up 0 bases and J gave up 7 bases, with 14 bases separating them. Per germline, CDR1 SGDLS and CDR2 YYNGEE. This CDR3 comprises 14 residues. CDR3 in amino acids: CASSVGDWTLEQYF. The CDR3 region has the DNA TGTGCCAGCAGCGTAGGGGACTGGACGCTAGAGCAGTACTTC. Filled out from reference TRBV9 and TRBJ2-7, the complete variable domain reads DSGVTQTPKHLITATGQRVTLRCSPRSGDLSVYWYQQSLDQGLQFLIQYYNGEERAKGNILERFSAQQFPDLHSELNLSSLELGDSALYFCASSVGDWTLEQYFGPGTRLTVT.

The chain recombines TRBV2 with TRBJ1-2, with 7 bases lining up with TRBD1. Germline V gene sequence: CDR1 SNHLY, CDR2 FYNNEI. The CDR3 contains 14 residues. The V gene end was trimmed by 1 base and the J gene end by 4 bases; junction bases not matched to a gene: 3. CDR3 region: CASSEDRGGYGYTF. The CDR3 DNA follows: TGTGCCAGCAGTGAAGACAGGGGTGGCTATGGCTACACCTTC.

CDR3 protein: CAAARGYEQYF. CDR3 in DNA: TGTGCCGCTGCGAGAGGCTACGAGCAGTACTTC. The chain couples TRBV10-3 to TRBJ2-7; the D is unclear. V dropped 11 bases and J dropped 3 bases, with 11 bases sitting between them. Germline loops: CDR1 ENHRY, CDR2 SYGVKD. The CDR3 loop spans 11 amino acids.

This clone was detected a few times. The rearrangement uses TRBV5-8 and TRBJ2-5; D is perhaps TRBD2 (6 bases). The CDR3 has 14 residues. V was trimmed by 3 bases and J by 5 bases, leaving 14 bases between them. Germline CDR1 SGHTS, CDR2 YDEGEE. The CDR3 coding sequence is TGTGCCAGCAGCTCGCGCCGGGAGATGGAGACCCAGTACTTC. Its translation is CASSSRREMETQYF.

This clone was found once. The chain is built from TRBV5-5 and TRBJ2-2; 9 nucleotides line up with TRBD1. In germline, CDR1 is SGHKS, CDR2 YYEKEE (reference sequence). The CDR3 sequence is 17 residues long. The V segment lost 6 bases and the J segment 1 base; nucleotides outside the gene matches: 10. CDR3: CASTINPGQGNTGELFF. CDR3 DNA: TGTGCCAGCACCATTAACCCGGGACAGGGGAACACCGGGGAGCTGTTTTTT.

The rearrangement joins TRBV18 to TRBJ1-1; no clear D. This CDR3 region has 16 residues. Germline CDR1 KGHSH, CDR2 LQKENI. The V gene lost 3 bases and the J gene lost 2 bases, with 16 bases spanning the gap. In nucleotides, the CDR3 is TGTGCCAGCTCACCGGTCAAGCGGCCCATCAACACTGAAGCTTTCTTT. The encoded protein is CASSPVKRPINTEAFF.

This chain joins TRBV18 and TRBJ2-2, with 7 bases lining up with TRBD1. Germline values: CDR1 KGHSH, CDR2 LQKENI. Trimming removed 3 bases from V and 4 bases from J; junction bases left unmatched: 2. The CDR3 is made up of 14 amino acids. This CDR3 reads CASSPPGGTGELFF. Here the CDR3 DNA reads TGTGCCAGCTCACCTCCAGGGGGCACCGGGGAGCTGTTTTTT.

V gene TRBV12-3 or TRBV12-4 combines with J gene TRBJ1-2; D is unclear. The CDR3 sequence is 11 residues long. Trimming stripped 6 bases from V and 7 bases from J, with 9 bases between. The CDR3 is CASSSLSGYTF. The CDR3 region has the DNA TGTGCCAGCAGCTCCCTCTCTGGCTACACCTTC.

This clone was observed once. The gene calls are TRBV25-1 and TRBJ2-5; D is possibly TRBD2 (5 bases). Trimming cost V 4 bases and J 1 base, with 10 bases left between them. This CDR3 contains 14 residues. Germline V gene lookup returns CDR1 MGHDK and CDR2 SYGVNS. Here the CDR3 reads CASSARGLQETQYF. In DNA, the CDR3 is TGTGCCAGCAGTGCCCGAGGACTCCAAGAGACCCAGTACTTC. Full variable domain (missing parts from reference TRBV25-1 and TRBJ2-5): EADIYQTPRYLVIGTGKKITLECSQTMGHDKMYWYQQDPGMELHLIHYSYGVNSTEKGDLSSESTVSRIRTEHFPLTLESARPSHTSQYLCASSARGLQETQYFGPGTRLLVL.

This chain joins TRBV7-2 and TRBJ1-1; D gene uncertain. CDR1 and CDR2 (germline): SGHTA, FQGNSA. The CDR3 covers 14 residues. Trimming took off 1 base at V and 5 bases at J, with 11 bases between the two ends. CDR3 region: CASSLGPTQTEAFF. As DNA, the CDR3 is TGTGCCAGCAGCTTAGGCCCCACGCAGACTGAAGCTTTCTTT.

The J gene is TRBJ2-1, the V gene TRBV11-3, with 7 bases matching TRBD2. The CDR3 runs to 14 residues. Germline lookup yields CDR1 SGHNT and CDR2 YENEEA. With V trimmed by 0 bases and J by 9 bases, 5 bases remained unmatched. The CDR3 reads CASSLDQGGVEQFF. The CDR3 DNA reads as TGTGCCAGCAGCTTAGACCAGGGAGGGGTTGAGCAGTTCTTC.